A selection of T cell receptor beta chains follows, all from one sample in a study of cytomegalovirus exposure and HLA in healthy donors. This table comes from immunoSEQ multiplex PCR, and its TCRdb copy is limited to in-frame clones, with some not included. The sample shows just under 250,000 clones, more than 75% of them seen only once. The sample was PBMCs. The receptors derive from a woman aged 40 to 50 in good health and CMV-seropositive. Both conserved end residues are part of each CDR3. The D gene is left open where the match is weak. Size tells how often a clone was seen (once, few, many) or the class of an expanded clone, and some rows leave it out.

size: once; V: TRBV4-1; D: TRBD2; J: TRBJ2-5; DNA: TGCGCCAGCAGCCAAGTTCCGGGGGGTGCGGGACAAGAGACCCAGTACTTC; CDR3: CASSQVPGGAGQETQYF
size: few; V: TRBV18; D: .; J: TRBJ2-2; DNA: TGTGCCAGCTCGCGGGACGCCGGGGTTCCCGGGGAGCTGTTTTTT; CDR3: CASSRDAGVPGELFF
size: .; V: TRBV4-1; D: .; J: TRBJ2-7; DNA: TGCGCCAGCAGCCAAGATCCGTACAGGAGCTCCTACGAGCAGTACTTC; CDR3: CASSQDPYRSSYEQYF
size: .; V: TRBV19; D: TRBD1; J: TRBJ2-5; DNA: TGTGCCAGTAGTATGGACAGGGGGCGGGAGACCCAGTACTTC; CDR3: CASSMDRGRETQYF
size: .; V: TRBV7-2; D: .; J: TRBJ1-4; DNA: TGTGCCAGCAGCTTCAGGGGAGAAAAACTGTTTTTT; CDR3: CASSFRGEKLFF
size: .; V: TRBV5-6; D: TRBD1; J: TRBJ2-7; DNA: TGTGCCAGCACCATGGGGACAGAGGGATACGAGCAGTACTTC; CDR3: CASTMGTEGYEQYF
size: .; V: TRBV7-3; D: TRBD2; J: TRBJ2-3; DNA: TGTGCCAGCAGCTTACTAGCGGGGAGAAGCACAGATACGCAGTATTTT; CDR3: CASSLLAGRSTDTQYF
size: once; V: TRBV6-5; D: TRBD1; J: TRBJ1-6; DNA: TGTGCCAGCCGGGACAGGCAGAAACTTAATTCACCCCTCCACTTT; CDR3: CASRDRQKLNSPLHF
size: .; V: TRBV7-2; D: TRBD2; J: TRBJ2-1; DNA: TGTGCCAGCAGCTTAGGTGCTAGCGGGAGGGCCGCCTACAATGAGCAGTTCTTC; CDR3: CASSLGASGRAAYNEQFF
size: .; V: TRBV7-8; D: TRBD2; J: TRBJ2-1; DNA: TGTGCCAGCAGCTTGGCGGGAGTGCAAAATGAGCAGTTCTTC; CDR3: CASSLAGVQNEQFF
size: .; V: TRBV7-9; D: .; J: TRBJ2-7; DNA: TGTGCCAGCAGCTTAGCCCAACGACAGGAATCCTTC; CDR3: CASSLAQRQESF
size: .; V: TRBV18; D: .; J: TRBJ2-2; DNA: TGTGCCAGCTCGCAACGGACAGATAACACCGGGGAGCTGTTTTTT; CDR3: CASSQRTDNTGELFF
size: .; V: TRBV9; D: .; J: TRBJ2-7; DNA: TGTGCCAGCAGCGTAGTTGGAGAAACGGGCGAGCAGTACTTC; CDR3: CASSVVGETGEQYF
size: .; V: TRBV5-6; D: .; J: TRBJ1-1; DNA: TGTGCCAGCAGCCTGGTATTAGGACAGTCGACCACTGAAGCTTTCTTT; CDR3: CASSLVLGQSTTEAFF
size: .; V: TRBV5-4; D: .; J: TRBJ1-5; DNA: TGTGCCAGCAGCCCGGGGGGACCGAGCAATCAGCCCCAGCATTTT; CDR3: CASSPGGPSNQPQHF
size: .; V: TRBV7-9; D: .; J: TRBJ2-7; DNA: TGTGCCAGCAGCTTATACAACGAGCAGTACTTC; CDR3: CASSLYNEQYF
size: .; V: TRBV5-4; D: .; J: TRBJ2-7; DNA: TGTGCCAGCAGCTGGGGGGAATACGAGCAGTACTTC; CDR3: CASSWGEYEQYF
size: .; V: TRBV2; D: TRBD1; J: TRBJ2-2; DNA: TGTGCCAGCGGGGGCGACAGGGGCCGACATGCCACCGGGGAGCTGTTTTTT; CDR3: CASGGDRGRHATGELFF
size: .; V: TRBV20-1; D: .; J: TRBJ1-5; DNA: TGCAGTGCCGAGGGGGATCAGCCCCAGCATTTT; CDR3: CSAEGDQPQHF
size: .; V: TRBV7-2; D: .; J: TRBJ2-5; DNA: TGTGCCAGCAGCTTTAGCAGGGTTCAAGAGACCCAGTACTTC; CDR3: CASSFSRVQETQYF
size: .; V: TRBV9; D: TRBD1; J: TRBJ1-6; DNA: TGTGCCAGCAGCTCCACGGACAGGGGTAATTCACCCCTCCACTTT; CDR3: CASSSTDRGNSPLHF
size: .; V: TRBV7-8; D: TRBD1; J: TRBJ2-3; DNA: TGTGCCAGCAGCACTTCCCGGGACAGGCGCACAGATACGCAGTATTTT; CDR3: CASSTSRDRRTDTQYF
size: .; V: TRBV9; D: .; J: TRBJ1-2; DNA: TGTGCCAGCAGCGGAACCCGGTCCTCAGGGCTGACCTTC; CDR3: CASSGTRSSGLTF
size: .; V: TRBV5-1; D: .; J: TRBJ2-7; DNA: TGCGCCAGCAGCTCCTACTCTTCCTCCGAGCAGTACTTC; CDR3: CASSSYSSSEQYF
size: .; V: TRBV7-3; D: .; J: TRBJ2-5; DNA: TGTGCCAGCAGCTTCGGGAGCCAAGAGACCCAGTACTTC; CDR3: CASSFGSQETQYF
size: .; V: TRBV7-8; D: TRBD2; J: TRBJ2-7; DNA: TGTGCCAGCAGCTCTCCATCAGCGGGAGCTTTCGAGCAGTACTTC; CDR3: CASSSPSAGAFEQYF
size: .; V: TRBV7-9; D: .; J: TRBJ2-7; DNA: TGTGCCAGCAGCTCGCAGGGGCGTTTTAACCGGGGGCAGTACTTC; CDR3: CASSSQGRFNRGQYF
size: once; V: TRBV19; D: TRBD1; J: TRBJ1-1; DNA: TGTGCCACAACACCGGGACAGAAGAACACTGAAGCTTTCTTT; CDR3: CATTPGQKNTEAFF
size: .; V: TRBV2; D: TRBD2; J: TRBJ2-5; DNA: TGTGCCAGCAAAAGGAGCGGGGGACCGTGGGAGACCCAGTACTTC; CDR3: CASKRSGGPWETQYF
size: .; V: TRBV30; D: .; J: TRBJ1-3; DNA: TGTGCCTGGAGTCCAGCTGGGGCCCGCTCTGGAAACACCATATATTTT; CDR3: CAWSPAGARSGNTIYF
size: .; V: TRBV5-1; D: TRBD1; J: TRBJ1-1; DNA: TGCGCCAGCAGCCTCGGACAGGGAGGGGGGACTGAAGCTTTCTTT; CDR3: CASSLGQGGGTEAFF
size: .; V: TRBV2; D: .; J: TRBJ1-5; DNA: TGTGCCAGCAGTGGACAGACACAGTATCGGCCCCAGCATTTT; CDR3: CASSGQTQYRPQHF
size: few; V: TRBV20-1; D: .; J: TRBJ2-5; DNA: TGCAGTGCTGCTCTCGGGGAGACCCAGTACTTC; CDR3: CSAALGETQYF
size: .; V: TRBV29-1; D: TRBD1; J: TRBJ2-1; DNA: TGCAGCTCCCGGGACAGGGGGAGGGTTGAGCAGTTCTTC; CDR3: CSSRDRGRVEQFF
size: few; V: TRBV10-2; D: TRBD1; J: TRBJ1-1; DNA: TGCGGCGCAGTCGGTCCTCACGACAGGGCGTCGATAGAAGCTTTCTTT; CDR3: CGAVGPHDRASIEAFF